The clone carrying this T cell receptor (beta chain) was found a few times. No antigen is known for it. This entry comes from a study of response to subunit inactivated influenza vaccine. Study-wide findings and caveats: Authors suggested each seasonal influenza vaccination recruits few new T cells.

Using its own MiXCR run on the RT-PCR reads, TCRdb lists one record per CDR3 protein. The sample includes approximately 700,000 distinct CDR3 sequences, less than 20% of them seen just once. This sequence was found in a man between 50 and 59 years old who received an inactivated influenza vaccine. This sample comprised PBMCs from blood, obtained about 13 days after vaccination.

This chain's CDR3 is CASSWGGTYNEQFF. The DNA for the CDR3 is TGCGCCAGCAGCTGGGGCGGGACTTACAATGAGCAGTTCTTC. The J gene is TRBJ2-1, the V gene TRBV5-1, with D tentatively TRBD2 (6 bases). The CDR3 extends over 14 amino acids. Germline values: CDR1 SGHRS, CDR2 YFSETQ. V lost 3 bases and J 4 bases, leaving 11 bases between the germline ends.